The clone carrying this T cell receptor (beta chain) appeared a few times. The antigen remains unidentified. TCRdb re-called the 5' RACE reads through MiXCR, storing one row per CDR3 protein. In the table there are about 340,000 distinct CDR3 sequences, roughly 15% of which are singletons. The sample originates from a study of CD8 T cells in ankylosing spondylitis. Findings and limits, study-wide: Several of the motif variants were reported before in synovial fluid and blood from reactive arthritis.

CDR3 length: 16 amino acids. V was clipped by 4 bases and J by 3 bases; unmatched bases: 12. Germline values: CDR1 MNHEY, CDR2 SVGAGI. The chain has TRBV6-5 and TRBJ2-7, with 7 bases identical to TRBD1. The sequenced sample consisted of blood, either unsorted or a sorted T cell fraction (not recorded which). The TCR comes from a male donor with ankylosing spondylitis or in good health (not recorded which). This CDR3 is CASSSASSGQLYEQYF. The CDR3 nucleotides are TGTGCCAGCAGTTCGGCTTCCTCGGGACAGCTCTACGAGCAGTACTTC.